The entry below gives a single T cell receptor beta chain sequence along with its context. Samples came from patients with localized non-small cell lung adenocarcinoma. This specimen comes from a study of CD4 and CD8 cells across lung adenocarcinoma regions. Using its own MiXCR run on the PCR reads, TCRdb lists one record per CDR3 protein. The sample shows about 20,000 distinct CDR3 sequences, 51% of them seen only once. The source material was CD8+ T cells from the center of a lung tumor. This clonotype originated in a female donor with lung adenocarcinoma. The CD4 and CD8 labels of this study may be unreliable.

As DNA, the CDR3 is TGTGCCAGCAGCTCTTCGGGGCAATGTGGCAAAAATACTCAGTACTTC. Translated, it gives CASSSSGQCGKNTQYF. The genes are TRBV27 and TRBJ2-4; perhaps D is TRBD1 or TRBD2 (5 bases each). The CDR3 sequence is 16 residues long. The V end lost 6 bases, the J end lost 12 bases, and 27 bases lay between the germline ends. Germline CDR1 and CDR2: MNHEY and SMNVEV (reference sequence).